This TCR beta chain came from a study of identical twins. Study-wide points: Abundant cord blood beta clonotypes carried fewer insertions; memory repertoires showed none. Alpha sequences out of frame and shared by twins had excess low generation probability.

As regards this clonotype: Its antigen is still unknown.

CDR1 and CDR2 (germline): MGHDK, SYGVNS. V dropped 3 bases and J dropped 5 bases, with 14 bases sitting between them. This CDR3 is 15 amino acids long. TCRdb re-called the 5' RACE reads with MiXCR, one entry per CDR3 protein. The table records 450,000 to 500,000 distinct CDR3 sequences, roughly an eighth of them present only once. The data were also submitted as part of a second study, on yellow fever vaccine responses in identical twins.

J is TRBJ2-1 and V is TRBV25-1; D is possibly TRBD1 (5 bases). Sequencing used CD4+ T cells sorted from blood. The TCR comes from a woman between 18 and 29 years old in good health. The CDR3 DNA sequence: TGTGCCAGCAGTGACGGTGGGCAGGGCCACAATGAGCAGTTCTTC. It specifies CASSDGGQGHNEQFF.